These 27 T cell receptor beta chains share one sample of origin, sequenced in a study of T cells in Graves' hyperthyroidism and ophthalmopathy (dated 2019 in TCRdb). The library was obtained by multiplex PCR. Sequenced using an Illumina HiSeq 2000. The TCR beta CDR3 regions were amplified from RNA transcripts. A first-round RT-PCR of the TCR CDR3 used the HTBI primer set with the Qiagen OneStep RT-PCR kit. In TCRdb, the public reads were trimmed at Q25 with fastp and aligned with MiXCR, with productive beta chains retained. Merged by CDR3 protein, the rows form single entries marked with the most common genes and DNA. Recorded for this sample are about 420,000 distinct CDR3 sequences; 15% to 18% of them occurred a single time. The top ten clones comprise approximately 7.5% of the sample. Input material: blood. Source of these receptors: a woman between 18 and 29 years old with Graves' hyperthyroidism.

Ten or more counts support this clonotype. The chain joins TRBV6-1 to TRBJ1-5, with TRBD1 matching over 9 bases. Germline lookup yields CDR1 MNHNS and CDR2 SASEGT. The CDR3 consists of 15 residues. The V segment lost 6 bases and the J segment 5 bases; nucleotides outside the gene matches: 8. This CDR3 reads CASRRTGVFDQPQHF. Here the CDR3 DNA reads TGTGCCAGCAGGAGGACAGGGGTGTTCGATCAGCCCCAGCATTTT.

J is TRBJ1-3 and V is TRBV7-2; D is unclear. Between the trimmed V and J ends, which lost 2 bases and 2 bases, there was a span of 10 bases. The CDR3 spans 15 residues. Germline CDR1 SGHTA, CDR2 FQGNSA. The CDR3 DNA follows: TGTGCCAGCAGCTTATTGCGGGGAACTGGAAACACCATATATTTT. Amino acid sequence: CASSLLRGTGNTIYF.

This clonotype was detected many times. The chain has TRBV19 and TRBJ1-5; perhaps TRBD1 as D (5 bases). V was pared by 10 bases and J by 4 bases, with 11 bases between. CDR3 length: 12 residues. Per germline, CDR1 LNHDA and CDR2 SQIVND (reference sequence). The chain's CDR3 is CATGTANQPQHF. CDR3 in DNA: TGTGCCACGGGGACGGCTAATCAGCCCCAGCATTTT.

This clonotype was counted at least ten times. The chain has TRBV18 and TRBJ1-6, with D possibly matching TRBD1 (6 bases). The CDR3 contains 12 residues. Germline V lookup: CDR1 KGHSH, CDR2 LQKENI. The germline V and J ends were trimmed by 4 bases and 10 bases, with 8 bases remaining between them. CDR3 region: CASSLTGSPLHF. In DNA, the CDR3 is TGTGCCAGCTCACTGACAGGATCACCCCTCCACTTT. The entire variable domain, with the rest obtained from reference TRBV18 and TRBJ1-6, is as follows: NAGVMQNPRHLVRRRGQEARLRCSPMKGHSHVYWYRQLPEEGLKFMVYLQKENIIDESGMPKERFSAEFPKEGPSILRIQQVVRGDSAAYFCASSLTGSPLHFGNGTRLTVT.

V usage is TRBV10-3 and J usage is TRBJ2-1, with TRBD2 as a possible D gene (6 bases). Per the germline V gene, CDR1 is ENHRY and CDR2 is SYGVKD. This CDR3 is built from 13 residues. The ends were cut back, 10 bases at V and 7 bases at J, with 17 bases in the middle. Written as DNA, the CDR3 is TGTGCCAGCCGGGACTCACCGGGGAATGAGCAGTTCTTC. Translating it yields CASRDSPGNEQFF.

CDR3 nucleotides: TGTGCCAGCAGCCCAGGACTAGCGGGAGCAGGAGATACGCAGTATTTT. It specifies CASSPGLAGAGDTQYF. The chain couples TRBV7-3 to TRBJ2-3; TRBD2 aligns across 13 bases. In germline, CDR1 is SGHTA, CDR2 FQGTGA. CDR3 length: 16 residues. The V segment lost 5 bases and the J segment 5 bases; nucleotides outside the gene matches: 7.

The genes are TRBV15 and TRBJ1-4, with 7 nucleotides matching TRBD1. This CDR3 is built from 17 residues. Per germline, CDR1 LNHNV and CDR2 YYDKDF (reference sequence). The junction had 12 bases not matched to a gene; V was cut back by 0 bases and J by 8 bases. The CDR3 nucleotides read TGTGCCACCAGCAGAGATAGTATAGTAGGGACAGCGGAAAAACTGTTTTTT. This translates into CATSRDSIVGTAEKLFF.

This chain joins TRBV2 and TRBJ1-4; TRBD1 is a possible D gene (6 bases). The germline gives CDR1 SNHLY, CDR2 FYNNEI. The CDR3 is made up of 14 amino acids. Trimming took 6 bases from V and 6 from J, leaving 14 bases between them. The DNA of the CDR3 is TGTGCCAGCAGGCGGGGGGGCGTAGATGAAAAACTGTTTTTT. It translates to CASRRGGVDEKLFF. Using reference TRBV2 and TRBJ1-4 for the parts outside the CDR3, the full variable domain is EPEVTQTPSHQVTQMGQEVILRCVPISNHLYFYWYRQILGQKVEFLVSFYNNEISEKSEIFDDQFSVERPDGSNFTLKIRSTKLEDSAMYFCASRRGGVDEKLFFGSGTQLSVL.

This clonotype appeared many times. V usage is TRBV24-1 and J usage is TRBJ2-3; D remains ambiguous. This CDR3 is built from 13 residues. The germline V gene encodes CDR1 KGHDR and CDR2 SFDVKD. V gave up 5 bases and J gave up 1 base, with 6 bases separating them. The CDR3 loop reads CATSGKGTDTQYF. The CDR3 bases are TGTGCCACCAGTGGGAAGGGCACAGATACGCAGTATTTT.

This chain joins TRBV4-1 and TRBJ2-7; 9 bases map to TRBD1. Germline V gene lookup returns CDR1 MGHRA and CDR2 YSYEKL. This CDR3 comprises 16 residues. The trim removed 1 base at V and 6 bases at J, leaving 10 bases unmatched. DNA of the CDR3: TGCGCCAGCAGCCAAGGGCGGGACAGGGATCCTCCCGAGCAGTACTTC. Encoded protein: CASSQGRDRDPPEQYF.

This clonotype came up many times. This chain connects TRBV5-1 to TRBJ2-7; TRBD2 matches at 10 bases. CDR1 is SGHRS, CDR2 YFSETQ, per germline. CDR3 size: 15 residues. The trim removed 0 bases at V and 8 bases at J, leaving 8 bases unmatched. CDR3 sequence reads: CASSLALAGSDKQYF. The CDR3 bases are TGCGCCAGCAGCTTGGCACTAGCGGGGAGTGATAAGCAGTACTTC.

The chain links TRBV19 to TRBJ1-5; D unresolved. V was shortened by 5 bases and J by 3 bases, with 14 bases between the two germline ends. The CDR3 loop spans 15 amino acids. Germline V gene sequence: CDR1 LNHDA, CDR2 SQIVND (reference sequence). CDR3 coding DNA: TGTGCCAGTAGTCTGGAGTCCGGGCACAATCAGCCCCAGCATTTT. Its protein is CASSLESGHNQPQHF. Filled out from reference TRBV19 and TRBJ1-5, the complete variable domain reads DGGITQSPKYLFRKEGQNVTLSCEQNLNHDAMYWYRQDPGQGLRLIYYSQIVNDFQKGDIAEGYSVSREKKESFPLTVTSAQKNPTAFYLCASSLESGHNQPQHFGDGTRLSIL.

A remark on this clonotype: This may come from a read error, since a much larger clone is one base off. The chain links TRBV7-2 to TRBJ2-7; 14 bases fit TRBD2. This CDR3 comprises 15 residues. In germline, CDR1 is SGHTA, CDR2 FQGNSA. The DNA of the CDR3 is TGTGCCAGCAGCTTCCGGACTAGCGGGGGGACCGAGCAGTGCTTC. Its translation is CASSFRTSGGTEQCF.

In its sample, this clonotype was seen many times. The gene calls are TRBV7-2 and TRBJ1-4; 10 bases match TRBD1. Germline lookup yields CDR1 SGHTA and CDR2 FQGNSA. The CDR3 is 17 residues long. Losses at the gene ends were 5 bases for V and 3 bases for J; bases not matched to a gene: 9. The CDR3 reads CASSRDRGQVANEKLFF. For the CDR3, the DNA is TGTGCCAGCAGCCGGGACAGGGGACAAGTGGCTAATGAAAAACTGTTTTTT.

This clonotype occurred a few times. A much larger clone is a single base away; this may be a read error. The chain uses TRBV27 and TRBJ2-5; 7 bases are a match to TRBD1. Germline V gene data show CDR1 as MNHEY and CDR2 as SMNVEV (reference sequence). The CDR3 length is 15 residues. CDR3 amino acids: CASSLTPTGMKTQHF. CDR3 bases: TGTGCCAGCAGTCTAACCCCGACAGGGATGAAGACCCAGCACTTC.

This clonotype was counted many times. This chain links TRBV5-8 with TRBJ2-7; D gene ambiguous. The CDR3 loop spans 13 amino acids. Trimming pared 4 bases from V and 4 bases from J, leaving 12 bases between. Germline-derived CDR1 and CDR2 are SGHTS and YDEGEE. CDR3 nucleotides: TGTGCCAGCAGCCTGTACTTCGTTTACGAGCAGTACTTC. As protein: CASSLYFVYEQYF.

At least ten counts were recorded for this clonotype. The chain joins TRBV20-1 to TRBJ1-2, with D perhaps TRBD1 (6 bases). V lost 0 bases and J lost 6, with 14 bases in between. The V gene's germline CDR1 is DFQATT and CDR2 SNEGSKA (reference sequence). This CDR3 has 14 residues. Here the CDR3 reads CSARDSGAPDGYTF. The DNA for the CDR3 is TGCAGTGCTAGAGATTCGGGGGCTCCGGATGGCTACACCTTC.

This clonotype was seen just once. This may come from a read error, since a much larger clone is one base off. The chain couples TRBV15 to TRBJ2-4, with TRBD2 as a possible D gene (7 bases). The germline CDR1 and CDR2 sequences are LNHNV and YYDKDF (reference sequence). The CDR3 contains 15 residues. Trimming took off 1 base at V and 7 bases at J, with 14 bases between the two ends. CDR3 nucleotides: TGTGCCACCAGCAGAGCTAAGGGGGGGCTTAACATTCAGTACTTC. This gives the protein CATSRAKGGLNIQYF.

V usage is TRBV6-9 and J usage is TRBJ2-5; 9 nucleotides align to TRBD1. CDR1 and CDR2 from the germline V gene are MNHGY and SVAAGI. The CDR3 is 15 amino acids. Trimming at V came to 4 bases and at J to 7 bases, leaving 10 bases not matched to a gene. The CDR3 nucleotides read TGTGCCAGCAGTTCCGCGACAGGGGGTGCAGGGACCCAGTACTTC. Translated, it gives CASSSATGGAGTQYF.

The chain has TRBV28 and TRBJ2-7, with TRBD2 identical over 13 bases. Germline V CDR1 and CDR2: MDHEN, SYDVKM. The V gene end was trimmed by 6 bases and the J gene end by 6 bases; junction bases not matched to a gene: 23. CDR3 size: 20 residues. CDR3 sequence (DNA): TGTGCCAGCAGCTTGGCCAAAGTGGGACTAGCGGGAAGGTCGGCCGGCGAGCAGTACTTC. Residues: CASSLAKVGLAGRSAGEQYF. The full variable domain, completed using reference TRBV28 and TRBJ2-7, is DVKVTQSSRYLVKRTGEKVFLECVQDMDHENMFWYRQDPGLGLRLIYFSYDVKMKEKGDIPEGYSVSREKKERFSLILESASTNQTSMYLCASSLAKVGLAGRSAGEQYFGPGTRLTVT.

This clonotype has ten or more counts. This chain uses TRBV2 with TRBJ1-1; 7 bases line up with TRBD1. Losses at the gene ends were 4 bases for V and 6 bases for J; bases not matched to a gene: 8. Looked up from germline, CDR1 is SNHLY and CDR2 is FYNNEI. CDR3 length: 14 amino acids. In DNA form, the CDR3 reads TGTGCCAGCAGTGCCCAAGACAGGGCCGCTGAAGCTTTCTTT. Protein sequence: CASSAQDRAAEAFF.

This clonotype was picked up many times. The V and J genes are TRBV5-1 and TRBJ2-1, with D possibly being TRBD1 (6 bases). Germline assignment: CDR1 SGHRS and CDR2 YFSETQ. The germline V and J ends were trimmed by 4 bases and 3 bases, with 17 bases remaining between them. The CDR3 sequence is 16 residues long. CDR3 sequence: CASSAGTPLLYNEQFF. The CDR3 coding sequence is TGCGCCAGCAGCGCCGGGACACCACTACTCTACAATGAGCAGTTCTTC.

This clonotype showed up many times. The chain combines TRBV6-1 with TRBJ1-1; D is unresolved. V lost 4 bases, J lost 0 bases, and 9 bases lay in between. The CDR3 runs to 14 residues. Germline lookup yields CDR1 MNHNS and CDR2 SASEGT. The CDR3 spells CASSGAVMNTEAFF. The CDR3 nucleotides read TGTGCCAGCAGTGGGGCAGTCATGAACACTGAAGCTTTCTTT.

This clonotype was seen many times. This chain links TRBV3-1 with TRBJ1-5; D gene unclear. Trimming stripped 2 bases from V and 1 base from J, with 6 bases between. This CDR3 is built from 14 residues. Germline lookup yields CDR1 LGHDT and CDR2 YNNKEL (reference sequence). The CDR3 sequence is CASSQRGSNQPQHF. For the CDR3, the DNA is TGTGCCAGCAGCCAACGGGGAAGCAATCAGCCCCAGCATTTT.

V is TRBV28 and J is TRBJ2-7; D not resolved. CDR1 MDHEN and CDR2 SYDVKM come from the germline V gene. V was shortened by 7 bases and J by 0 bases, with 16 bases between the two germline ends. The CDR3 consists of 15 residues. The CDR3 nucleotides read TGTGCCAGCATTGATTCAAGGGCTGGCTCCTACGAGCAGTACTTC. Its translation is CASIDSRAGSYEQYF.

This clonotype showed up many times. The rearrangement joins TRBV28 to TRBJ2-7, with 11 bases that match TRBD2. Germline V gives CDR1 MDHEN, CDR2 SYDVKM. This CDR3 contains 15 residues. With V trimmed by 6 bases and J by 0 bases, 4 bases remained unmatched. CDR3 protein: CASRYSGGASYEQYF. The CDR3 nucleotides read TGTGCCAGCAGATATAGCGGGGGGGCCTCCTACGAGCAGTACTTC.

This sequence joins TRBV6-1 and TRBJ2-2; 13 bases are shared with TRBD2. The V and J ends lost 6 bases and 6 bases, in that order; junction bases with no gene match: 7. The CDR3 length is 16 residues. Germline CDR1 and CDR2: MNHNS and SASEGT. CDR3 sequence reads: CASRALAGGRAGELFF. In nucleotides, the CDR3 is TGTGCCAGCAGAGCACTAGCGGGAGGGAGGGCCGGGGAGCTGTTTTTT.